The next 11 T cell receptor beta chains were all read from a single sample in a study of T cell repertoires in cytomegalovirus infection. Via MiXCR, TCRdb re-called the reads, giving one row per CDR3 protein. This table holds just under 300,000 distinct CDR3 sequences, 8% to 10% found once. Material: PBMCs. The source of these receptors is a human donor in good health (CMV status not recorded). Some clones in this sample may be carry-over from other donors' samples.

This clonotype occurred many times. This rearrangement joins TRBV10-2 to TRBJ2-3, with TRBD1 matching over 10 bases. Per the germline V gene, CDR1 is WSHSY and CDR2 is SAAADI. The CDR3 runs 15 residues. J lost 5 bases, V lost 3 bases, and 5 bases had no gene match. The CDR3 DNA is TGCGCCAGCAGTGATTCCTGGACAGGGGGAGATACGCAGTATTTT. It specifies CASSDSWTGGDTQYF.

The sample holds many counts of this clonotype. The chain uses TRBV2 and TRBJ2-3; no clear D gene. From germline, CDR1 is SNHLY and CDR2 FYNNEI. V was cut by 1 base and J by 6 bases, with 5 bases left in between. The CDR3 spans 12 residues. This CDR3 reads CASSEGPDTQYF. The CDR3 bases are TGTGCCAGCAGTGAAGGGCCGGATACGCAGTATTTT.

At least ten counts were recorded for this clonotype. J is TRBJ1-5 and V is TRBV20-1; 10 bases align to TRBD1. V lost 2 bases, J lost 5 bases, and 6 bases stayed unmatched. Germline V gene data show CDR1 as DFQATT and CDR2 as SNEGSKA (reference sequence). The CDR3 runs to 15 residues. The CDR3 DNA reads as TGCAGTGCTAGACGTCCCGGGACAGGGGATCAGCCCCAGCATTTT. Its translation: CSARRPGTGDQPQHF.

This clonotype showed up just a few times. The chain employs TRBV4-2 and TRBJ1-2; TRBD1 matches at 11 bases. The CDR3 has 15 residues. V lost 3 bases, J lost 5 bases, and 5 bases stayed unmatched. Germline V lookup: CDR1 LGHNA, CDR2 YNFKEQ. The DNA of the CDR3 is TGTGCCAGCAGCCACCTCGGACAGGGGGCGTATGGCTACACCTTC. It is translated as CASSHLGQGAYGYTF.

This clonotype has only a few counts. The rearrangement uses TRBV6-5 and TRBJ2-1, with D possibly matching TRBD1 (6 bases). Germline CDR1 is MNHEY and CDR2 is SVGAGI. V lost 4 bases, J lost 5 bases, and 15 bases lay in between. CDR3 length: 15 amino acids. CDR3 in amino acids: CASSLRGGSDNEQFF. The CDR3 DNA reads TGTGCCAGCAGTTTGAGAGGGGGTTCGGACAATGAGCAGTTCTTC.

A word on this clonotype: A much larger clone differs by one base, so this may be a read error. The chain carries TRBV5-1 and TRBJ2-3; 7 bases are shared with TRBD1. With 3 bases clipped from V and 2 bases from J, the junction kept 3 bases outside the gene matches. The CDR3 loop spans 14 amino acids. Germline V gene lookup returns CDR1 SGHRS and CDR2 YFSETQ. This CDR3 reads CASSSGQLTDTQYF. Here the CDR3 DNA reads TGCGCCAGCAGCTCGGGACAGCTCACAGATACGCAGTATTTT.

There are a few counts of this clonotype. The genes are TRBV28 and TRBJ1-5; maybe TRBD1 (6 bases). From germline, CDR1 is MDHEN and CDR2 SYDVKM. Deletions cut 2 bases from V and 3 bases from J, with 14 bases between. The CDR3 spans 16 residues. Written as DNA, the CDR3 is TGTGCCAGCAGTTTAAAACAGGGCAATAACAATCAGCCCCAGCATTTT. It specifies CASSLKQGNNNQPQHF.

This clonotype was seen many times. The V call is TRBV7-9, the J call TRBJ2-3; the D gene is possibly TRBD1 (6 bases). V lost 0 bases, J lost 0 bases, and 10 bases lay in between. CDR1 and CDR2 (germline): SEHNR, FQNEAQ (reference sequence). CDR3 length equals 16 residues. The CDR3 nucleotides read TGTGCCAGCAGCTTAGCGACAGGAGCTAGCACAGATACGCAGTATTTT. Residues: CASSLATGASTDTQYF.

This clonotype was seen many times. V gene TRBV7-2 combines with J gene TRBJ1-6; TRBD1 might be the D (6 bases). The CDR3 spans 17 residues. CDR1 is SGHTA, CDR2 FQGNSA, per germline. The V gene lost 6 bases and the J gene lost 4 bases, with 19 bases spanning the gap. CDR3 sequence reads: CASRTPQGAFYNSPLHF. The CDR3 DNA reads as TGTGCCAGCAGGACTCCACAGGGTGCATTTTATAATTCACCCCTCCACTTT.

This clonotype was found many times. This chain's CDR3 is CASSSGTASSNQPQHF. The CDR3 coding sequence is TGTGCCAGCAGCTCCGGGACAGCGAGTAGCAATCAGCCCCAGCATTTT. The chain links TRBV7-8 to TRBJ1-5; 7 bases align to TRBD1. J lost 0 bases, V lost 4 bases, and 6 bases had no gene match. The CDR3 has 16 amino acids. The germline V gene encodes CDR1 SGHVS and CDR2 FQNEAQ.

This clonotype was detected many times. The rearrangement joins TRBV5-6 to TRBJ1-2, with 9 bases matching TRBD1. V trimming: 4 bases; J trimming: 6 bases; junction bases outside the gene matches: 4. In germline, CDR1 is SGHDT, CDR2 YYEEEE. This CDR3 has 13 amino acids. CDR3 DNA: TGTGCCAGCAGCGACACAGGGGGCAATGGCTACACCTTC. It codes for CASSDTGGNGYTF. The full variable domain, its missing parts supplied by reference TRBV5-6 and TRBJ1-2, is DAGVTQSPTHLIKTRGQQVTLRCSPKSGHDTVSWYQQALGQGPQFIFQYYEEEERQRGNFPDRFSGHQFPNYSSELNVNALLLGDSALYLCASSDTGGNGYTFGSGTRLTVV.